This TCR beta chain was recorded in a study of shared clonotypes between healthy human individuals. Profiling relied on immunoSEQ multiplex PCR, and the TCRdb table lists in-frame clones only, not all of them. Of approximately 320,000 clones listed, roughly 87% were seen once; the top ten hold 15% to 20%. CDR1 is SGHTA and CDR2 is FQGNSA in the germline V gene. The CDR3 sequence is 17 residues long. J was trimmed by 4 bases and V by 5 bases; bases with no gene match: 10. The chain joins TRBV7-2 to TRBJ2-5; 13 bases line up with TRBD2. The TCR originated in a man between 18 and 35 years old in good health. Input material: memory CD8+ T cells sorted from blood. Subset reported: CD45RO+ cells pooled with CCR7-negative TemRA cells. Written as DNA, the CDR3 is TGTGCCAGCAGCCCGGGACTAGCGGGGACAAGAGGAGAGACCCAGTACTTC. It specifies CASSPGLAGTRGETQYF.